Shown below are 17 T cell receptor beta chains from a single sample sequenced in a study of T-cell memory formation after mild COVID-19. TCRdb re-called the 5' RACE reads with MiXCR, one entry per CDR3 protein. Here the sample spans approximately 42,000 distinct CDR3 sequences, 6% to 7% being singletons. The sequencing input was PBMCs or a T cell subset sorted from them (not recorded which). These receptors all stem from an adult who had mild COVID-19 (a few samples of this study predate the infection). Cell type and time point are not known.

The V gene is TRBV6-2 or TRBV6-3, the J gene TRBJ2-1, with a tentative D call TRBD2 (6 bases). Germline-derived CDR1 and CDR2 are MNHEY and SVGEGT. This CDR3 contains 15 residues. The germline V and J ends were trimmed by 5 bases and 3 bases, with 14 bases remaining between them. DNA of the CDR3: TGTGCCAGCAGTAGACGGGGAGGCTACTACAATGAGCAGTTCTTC. Its translation: CASSRRGGYYNEQFF.

This clonotype occurred many times. The rearrangement joins TRBV6-1 to TRBJ2-3; D ambiguous. This CDR3 has 13 amino acids. With 2 bases removed from V and 6 bases from J, the gap between germline ends came to 9 bases. Germline V gives CDR1 MNHNS, CDR2 SASEGT. This CDR3 reads CASSEIRSDTQYF. The CDR3 nucleotides are TGTGCCAGCAGTGAAATAAGATCCGATACGCAGTATTTT.

This clonotype has at least ten counts. The rearrangement uses TRBV14 and TRBJ2-3, with D perhaps TRBD2 (6 bases). CDR3 size: 15 residues. Deletions cut 1 base from V and 1 base from J, with 9 bases between. Germline CDR1 reads SGHDN; CDR2 reads FVKESK. The CDR3 nucleotides are TGTGCCAGCAGCCAAGGGGACTTCGGCACAGATACGCAGTATTTT. Residues: CASSQGDFGTDTQYF.

The CDR3 is CASRQTSNSGELFF. CDR3 nucleotides: TGTGCCAGCAGGCAGACTAGTAACTCCGGGGAGCTGTTTTTT. V is TRBV2 and J is TRBJ2-2, with D tentatively TRBD2 (6 bases). CDR1 and CDR2 from the germline V gene are SNHLY and FYNNEI. The length of the CDR3 is 14 residues. V was clipped by 6 bases and J by 6 bases, with 14 bases between them.

In its sample, this clonotype was seen many times. The chain carries TRBV5-6 and TRBJ2-3; D is uncertain. V lost 3 bases to trimming and J lost 2 bases, with 10 bases between them. Germline V gene data show CDR1 as SGHDT and CDR2 as YYEEEE. This CDR3 is built from 14 residues. In DNA form, the CDR3 reads TGTGCCAGCAGCTCGCCCCGGGCCACAGATACGCAGTATTTT. It yields the protein CASSSPRATDTQYF.

This clonotype appeared many times. J is TRBJ2-2 and V is TRBV5-5; D is possibly TRBD2 (5 bases). Trimming left V 6 bases short and J 4 bases short, with 10 bases between. Germline V gene lookup returns CDR1 SGHKS and CDR2 YYEKEE (reference sequence). The CDR3 sequence is 13 residues long. DNA for the CDR3: TGTGCCAGCAAAGAGGGCCTCACCGGGGAGCTGTTTTTT. This sequence encodes CASKEGLTGELFF. Drawing the rest from reference TRBV5-5 and TRBJ2-2, the complete variable domain is DAGVTQSPTHLIKTRGQQVTLRCSPISGHKSVSWYQQVLGQGPQFIFQYYEKEERGRGNFPDRFSARQFPNYSSELNVNALLLGDSALYLCASKEGLTGELFFGEGSRLTVL.

There are a few counts of this clonotype. The rearrangement joins TRBV7-3 to TRBJ2-7; 7 nucleotides match TRBD2. The CDR3 sequence is 13 residues long. Germline V gene sequence: CDR1 SGHTA, CDR2 FQGTGA. J gave up 6 bases and V 2 bases, and 4 bases lay outside the gene matches. In DNA form, the CDR3 reads TGTGCCAGCAGCTTACGGAGGGAGGGCGAGCAGTACTTC. Translating gives CASSLRREGEQYF.

This clonotype was recorded many times. The V and J genes are TRBV5-1 and TRBJ1-5; D not resolved. The CDR3 contains 13 residues. V shed 3 bases and J shed 7 bases, with 11 bases lying between them. CDR1 and CDR2 (germline): SGHRS, YFSETQ. The CDR3 nucleotides read TGCGCCAGCAGCTACTGGCCTGGCCAGCCCCAGCATTTT. Protein: CASSYWPGQPQHF. Looking up the rest from reference TRBV5-1 and TRBJ1-5 gives the full variable domain: KAGVTQTPRYLIKTRGQQVTLSCSPISGHRSVSWYQQTPGQGLQFLFEYFSETQRNKGNFPGRFSGRQFSNSRSEMNVSTLELGDSALYLCASSYWPGQPQHFGDGTRLSIL.

This clonotype was picked up many times. This chain links TRBV5-1 with TRBJ1-5, with 7 bases aligning to TRBD1. Trimming removed 0 bases from V and 6 bases from J; junction bases left unmatched: 6. CDR1 SGHRS and CDR2 YFSETQ come from the germline V gene. The CDR3 length is 15 residues. The CDR3: CASSLDRGSGQPQHF. The CDR3 DNA follows: TGCGCCAGCAGCTTGGACAGGGGATCGGGTCAGCCCCAGCATTTT. The whole variable domain, remainder taken from reference TRBV5-1 and TRBJ1-5, is KAGVTQTPRYLIKTRGQQVTLSCSPISGHRSVSWYQQTPGQGLQFLFEYFSETQRNKGNFPGRFSGRQFSNSRSEMNVSTLELGDSALYLCASSLDRGSGQPQHFGDGTRLSIL.

This clonotype was seen only a few times. The CDR3 DNA follows: TGTGCCAGCTCGCCTTTATGGGGGCCCGGGGAGCTGTTTTTT. Translation: CASSPLWGPGELFF. This sequence joins TRBV18 and TRBJ2-2; possible D gene TRBD1, 6 bases. CDR3 length: 14 residues. Trimming shortened V by 6 bases and J by 6 bases, and 14 bases separated the two germline ends. Germline V gene lookup returns CDR1 KGHSH and CDR2 LQKENI.

There are many counts of this clonotype. The rearrangement joins TRBV7-2 to TRBJ1-5; no reliable D call. V lost 2 bases, J lost 1 base, and 15 bases lay in between. The V gene's germline CDR1 is SGHTA and CDR2 FQGNSA. The CDR3 spans 17 residues. This CDR3 is CASSLSAEGRSNQPQHF. The CDR3 nucleotides read TGTGCCAGCAGCTTAAGTGCAGAGGGTAGGAGCAATCAGCCCCAGCATTTT.

This clonotype was counted between two and nine times. The V gene is TRBV9, the J gene TRBJ1-1; weak D call: TRBD1 (6 bases). The germline V gene has CDR1 SGDLS and CDR2 YYNGEE. Trimming shortened V by 0 bases and J by 0 bases, and 9 bases separated the two germline ends. This CDR3 is built from 15 residues. The CDR3 DNA reads TGTGCCAGCAGCGTAGAAGGGGGTTTGAACACTGAAGCTTTCTTT. Protein product: CASSVEGGLNTEAFF. The full variable domain, its missing parts supplied by reference TRBV9 and TRBJ1-1, is DSGVTQTPKHLITATGQRVTLRCSPRSGDLSVYWYQQSLDQGLQFLIQYYNGEERAKGNILERFSAQQFPDLHSELNLSSLELGDSALYFCASSVEGGLNTEAFFGQGTRLTVV.

This clonotype was counted between two and nine times. This chain links TRBV11-2 with TRBJ2-1; possibly TRBD2 for D (5 bases). This CDR3 has 14 amino acids. V lost 1 base and J lost 6, with 10 bases in between. Looked up from germline, CDR1 is SGHAT and CDR2 is FQNNGV. For the CDR3, the DNA is TGTGCCAGCAGCTTAGCCCAACTAGTCAATGAGCAGTTCTTC. Translation: CASSLAQLVNEQFF.

The table lists this clonotype with a few counts. The genes are TRBV5-5 and TRBJ1-1; tentatively, D is TRBD1 (6 bases). The germline V and J ends were trimmed by 4 bases and 0 bases, with 16 bases remaining between them. The germline gives CDR1 SGHKS, CDR2 YYEKEE (reference sequence). The CDR3 contains 16 residues. The CDR3 bases are TGTGCCAGCAGCCCCGGGGGGCGTCATATGAACACTGAAGCTTTCTTT. Protein sequence: CASSPGGRHMNTEAFF.

This clonotype came up many times. This chain joins TRBV20-1 and TRBJ2-7, with 8 bases fitting TRBD1. Trimming cost V 1 base and J 0 bases; bases outside gene matches: 8. The CDR3 runs to 16 residues. In germline, CDR1 is DFQATT, CDR2 SNEGSKA (reference sequence). CDR3 amino acids: CSARGQTGESSYEQYF. Written as DNA, the CDR3 is TGCAGTGCTAGAGGACAGACAGGGGAAAGCTCCTACGAGCAGTACTTC.

This clonotype was seen a few times. The gene calls are TRBV19 and TRBJ1-1, with D possibly matching TRBD1 (5 bases). Germline V lookup: CDR1 LNHDA, CDR2 SQIVND (reference sequence). The CDR3 is 13 residues long. V dropped 5 bases and J dropped 4 bases, with 11 bases sitting between them. CDR3 coding DNA: TGTGCCAGTAGTCCCCAGGGATTCACTGAAGCTTTCTTT. It encodes CASSPQGFTEAFF.

This chain links TRBV6-5 with TRBJ1-1; 7 nucleotides line up with TRBD1. V was pared by 5 bases and J by 2 bases, with 8 bases of the junction left unmatched. There are 15 residues in the CDR3. Germline V gives CDR1 MNHEY, CDR2 SVGAGI. CDR3 region: CASSGREGGNTEAFF. For the CDR3, the DNA is TGTGCCAGCAGTGGGCGGGAAGGGGGCAACACTGAAGCTTTCTTT.